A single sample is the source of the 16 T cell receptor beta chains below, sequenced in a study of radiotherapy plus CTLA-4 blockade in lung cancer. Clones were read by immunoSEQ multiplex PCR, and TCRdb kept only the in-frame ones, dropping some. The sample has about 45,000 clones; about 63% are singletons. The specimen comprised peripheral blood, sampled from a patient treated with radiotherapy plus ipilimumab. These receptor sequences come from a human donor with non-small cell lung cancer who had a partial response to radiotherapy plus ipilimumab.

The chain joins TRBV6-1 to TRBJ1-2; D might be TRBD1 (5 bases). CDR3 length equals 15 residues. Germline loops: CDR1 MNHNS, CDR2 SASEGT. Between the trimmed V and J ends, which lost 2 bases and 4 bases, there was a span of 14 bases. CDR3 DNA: TGTGCCAGCAGTGAAATTGAAGGGGTGGGCTATGGCTACACCTTC. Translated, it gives CASSEIEGVGYGYTF.

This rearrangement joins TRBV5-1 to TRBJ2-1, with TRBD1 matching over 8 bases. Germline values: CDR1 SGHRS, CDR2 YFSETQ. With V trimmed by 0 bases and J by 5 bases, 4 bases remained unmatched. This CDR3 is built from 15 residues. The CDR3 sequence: CASSLAGGANNEQFF. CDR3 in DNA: TGCGCCAGCAGCTTGGCAGGGGGCGCCAACAATGAGCAGTTCTTC.

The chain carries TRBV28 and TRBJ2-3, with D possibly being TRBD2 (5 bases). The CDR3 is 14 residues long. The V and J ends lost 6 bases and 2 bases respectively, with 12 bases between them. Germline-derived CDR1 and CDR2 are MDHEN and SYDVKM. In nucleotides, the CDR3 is TGTGCCAGCAGCCGAAGACTATTCACAGATACGCAGTATTTT. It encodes CASSRRLFTDTQYF.

DNA of the CDR3: TGTGCCAGCAGCCAAGAACCACATAGCGGCCTCTCCTACAATGAGCAGTTCTTC. This encodes CASSQEPHSGLSYNEQFF. The gene calls are TRBV9 and TRBJ2-1; a weak D match, TRBD2 (6 bases). V gave up 4 bases and J gave up 0 bases, with 20 bases separating them. CDR1 is SGDLS, CDR2 YYNGEE, per germline. CDR3 length: 18 residues.

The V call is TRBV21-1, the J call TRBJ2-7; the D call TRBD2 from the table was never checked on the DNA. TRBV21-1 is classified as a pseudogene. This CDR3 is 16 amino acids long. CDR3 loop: CASSNSPHLPTYEQYF. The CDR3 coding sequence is TGTGCCAGCAGCAATAGCCCCCATCTACCTACCTACGAGCAGTACTTC.

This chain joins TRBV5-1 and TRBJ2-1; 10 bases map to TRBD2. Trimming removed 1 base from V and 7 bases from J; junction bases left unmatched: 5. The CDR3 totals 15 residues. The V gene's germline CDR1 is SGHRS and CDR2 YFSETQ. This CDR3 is CASSLFLAGENEQFF. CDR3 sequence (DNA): TGCGCCAGCAGCTTGTTTCTAGCGGGAGAAAATGAGCAGTTCTTC.

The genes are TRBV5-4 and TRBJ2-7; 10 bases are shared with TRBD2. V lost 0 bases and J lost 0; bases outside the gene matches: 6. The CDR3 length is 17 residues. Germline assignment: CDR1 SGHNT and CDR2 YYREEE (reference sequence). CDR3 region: CASSLGGASGSSYEQYF. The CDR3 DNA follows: TGTGCCAGCAGCTTGGGGGGGGCTAGCGGGAGCTCCTACGAGCAGTACTTC.

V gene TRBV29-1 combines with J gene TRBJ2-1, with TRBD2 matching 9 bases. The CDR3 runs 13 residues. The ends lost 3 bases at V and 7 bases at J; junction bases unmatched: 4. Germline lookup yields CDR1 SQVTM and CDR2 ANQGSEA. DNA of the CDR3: TGCAGCGTTGAGGCTAGCGGGAAAAATGAGCAGTTCTTC. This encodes CSVEASGKNEQFF.

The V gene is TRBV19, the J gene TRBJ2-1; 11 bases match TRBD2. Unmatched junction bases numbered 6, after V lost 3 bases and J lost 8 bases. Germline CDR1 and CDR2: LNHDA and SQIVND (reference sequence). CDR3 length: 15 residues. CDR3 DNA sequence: TGTGCCAGTAGTATTCTAGCGGGAGGTGGCGATGAGCAGTTCTTC. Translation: CASSILAGGGDEQFF.

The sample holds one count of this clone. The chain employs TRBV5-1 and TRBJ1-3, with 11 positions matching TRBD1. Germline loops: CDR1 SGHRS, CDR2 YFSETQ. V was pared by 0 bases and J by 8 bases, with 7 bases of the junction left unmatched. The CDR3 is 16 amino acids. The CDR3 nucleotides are TGCGCCAGCAGCTTGGAAGGACAGGGGGCCGGGGACACCATATATTTT. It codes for CASSLEGQGAGDTIYF.

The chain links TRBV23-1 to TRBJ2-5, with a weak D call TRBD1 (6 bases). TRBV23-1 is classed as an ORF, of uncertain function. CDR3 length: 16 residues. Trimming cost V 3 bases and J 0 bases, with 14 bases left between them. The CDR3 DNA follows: TGCGCCAGCAGTCATTCCCCAGGGGAACACCAAGAGACCCAGTACTTC. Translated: CASSHSPGEHQETQYF.

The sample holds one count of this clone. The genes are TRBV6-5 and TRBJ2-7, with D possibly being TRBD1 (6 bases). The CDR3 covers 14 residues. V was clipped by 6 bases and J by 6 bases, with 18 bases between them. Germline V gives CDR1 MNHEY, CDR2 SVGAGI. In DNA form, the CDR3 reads TGTGCCAGCAGGAGAAACAGGGCTTCTAGCGAGCAGTACTTC. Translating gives CASRRNRASSEQYF.

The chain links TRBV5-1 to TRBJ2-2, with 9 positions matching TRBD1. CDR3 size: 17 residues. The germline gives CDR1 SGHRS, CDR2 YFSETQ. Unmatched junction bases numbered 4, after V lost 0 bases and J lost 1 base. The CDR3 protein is CASSLVQGARNTGELFF. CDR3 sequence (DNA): TGCGCCAGCAGCTTGGTACAGGGGGCGCGGAACACCGGGGAGCTGTTTTTT. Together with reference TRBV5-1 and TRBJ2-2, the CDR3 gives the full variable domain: KAGVTQTPRYLIKTRGQQVTLSCSPISGHRSVSWYQQTPGQGLQFLFEYFSETQRNKGNFPGRFSGRQFSNSRSEMNVSTLELGDSALYLCASSLVQGARNTGELFFGEGSRLTVL.

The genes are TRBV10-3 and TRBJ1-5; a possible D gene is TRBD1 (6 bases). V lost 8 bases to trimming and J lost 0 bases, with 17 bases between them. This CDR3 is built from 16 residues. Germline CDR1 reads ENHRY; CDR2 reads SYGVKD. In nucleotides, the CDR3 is TGTGCCATCGGGGATAGGGGGGGGAATAGCAATCAGCCCCAGCATTTT. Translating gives CAIGDRGGNSNQPQHF.

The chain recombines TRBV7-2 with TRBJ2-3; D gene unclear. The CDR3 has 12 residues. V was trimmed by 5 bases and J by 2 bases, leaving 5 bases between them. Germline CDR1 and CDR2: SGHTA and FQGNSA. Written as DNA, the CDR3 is TGTGCCAGCAGCAGAGACACAGATACGCAGTATTTT. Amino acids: CASSRDTDTQYF.

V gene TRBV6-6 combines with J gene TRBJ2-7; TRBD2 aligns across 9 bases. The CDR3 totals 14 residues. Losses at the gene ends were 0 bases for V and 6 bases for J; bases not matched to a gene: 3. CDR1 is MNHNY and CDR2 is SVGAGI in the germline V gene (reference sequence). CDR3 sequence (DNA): TGTGCCAGCAGTTACTCGGGACTAGCTTTCGAGCAGTACTTC. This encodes CASSYSGLAFEQYF.